Included here is one T cell receptor beta chain sequence, with context. This entry is derived from a study of blood T cell repertoires in COVID-19. Study-level information: PBMCs, B-cell-depleted T cells, or T cells provided the cDNA or gDNA that made up the material.

As processed by the authors: Nucleated cell number was recorded as an estimate derived from reference gene primer amplification. Profiling relied on immunoSEQ multiplex PCR, and the TCRdb table lists in-frame clones only, not all of them. Clone size and the V and J calls come from that table; the DNA yielded D and trimming. This sample has over 150,000 clones, with more than 75% found just once. The junction had 3 bases not matched to a gene; V was cut back by 1 base and J by 4 bases. CDR3 length: 14 amino acids. CDR1 is SEHNR, CDR2 FQNEAQ, per germline (reference sequence). The chain links TRBV7-9 to TRBJ2-5; 7 bases match TRBD1. The clonotype comes from a woman in her late teens or twenties who had recovered from COVID-19. Sequencing was done on a sample of peripheral blood. DNA of the CDR3: TGTGCCAGCAGCTTAGGGGGACAGACAGAGACCCAGTACTTC. It translates to CASSLGGQTETQYF. Looking up the rest from reference TRBV7-9 and TRBJ2-5 gives the full variable domain: DTGVSQNPRHKITKRGQNVTFRCDPISEHNRLYWYRQTLGQGPEFLTYFQNEAQLEKSRLLSDRFSAERPKGSFSTLEIQRTEQGDSAMYLCASSLGGQTETQYFGPGTRLLVL.